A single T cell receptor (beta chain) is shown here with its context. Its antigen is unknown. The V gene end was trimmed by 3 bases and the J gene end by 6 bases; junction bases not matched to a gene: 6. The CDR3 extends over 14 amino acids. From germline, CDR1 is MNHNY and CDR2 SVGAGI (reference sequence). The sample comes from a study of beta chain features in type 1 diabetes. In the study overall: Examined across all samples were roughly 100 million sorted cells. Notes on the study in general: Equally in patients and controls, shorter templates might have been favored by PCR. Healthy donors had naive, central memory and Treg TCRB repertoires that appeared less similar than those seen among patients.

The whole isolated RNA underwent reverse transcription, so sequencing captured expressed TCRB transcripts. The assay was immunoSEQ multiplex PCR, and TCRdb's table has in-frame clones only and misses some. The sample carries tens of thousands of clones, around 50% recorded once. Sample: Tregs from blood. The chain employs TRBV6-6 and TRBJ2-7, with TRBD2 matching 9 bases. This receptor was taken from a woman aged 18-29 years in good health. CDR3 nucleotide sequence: TGTGCCAGCAGTTATTCTGGACTAGCGTCCGAGCAGTACTTC. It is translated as CASSYSGLASEQYF.